These 5 T cell receptor beta chains were sequenced from one sample in a study of blood T cell repertoires in COVID-19. Sequencing used immunoSEQ multiplex PCR; TCRdb keeps in-frame clones, though not all of them. The data contain about 230,000 clones, roughly 85% of them seen just once; the ten biggest clones take up 12%. The sample consisted of peripheral blood. The origin of the receptors is a young woman who had recovered from COVID-19.

The chain recombines TRBV7-6 with TRBJ1-2; 7 bases fit TRBD1. With 5 bases clipped from V and 4 bases from J, the junction kept 7 bases outside the gene matches. This CDR3 has 14 residues. Germline-derived CDR1 and CDR2 are SGHVS and FNYEAQ. CDR3 DNA sequence: TGTGCCAGCAGCCCAGCGCAGGGGGGCTATGGCTACACCTTC. This encodes CASSPAQGGYGYTF.

V is TRBV7-2 and J is TRBJ2-3; no clear D. The CDR3 loop spans 13 amino acids. With 2 bases removed from V and 6 bases from J, the gap between germline ends came to 9 bases. The V gene's germline CDR1 is SGHTA and CDR2 FQGNSA. CDR3: CASSLQVLDTQYF. The CDR3 bases are TGTGCCAGCAGCTTACAGGTTTTGGATACGCAGTATTTT.

The chain employs TRBV2 and TRBJ1-5, with 11 bases identical to TRBD1. CDR1 is SNHLY, CDR2 FYNNEI, per germline. This CDR3 has 14 residues. The J segment lost 9 bases and the V segment lost 3 bases, leaving 4 bases of the junction unmatched. The CDR3 coding sequence is TGTGCCAGCAGTGAGGGGACAGGGGGAGCGCCCCAGCATTTT. Its translation: CASSEGTGGAPQHF.

The rearrangement uses TRBV4-1 and TRBJ1-1; D is unresolved. The germline gives CDR1 MGHRA, CDR2 YSYEKL. The CDR3 totals 13 residues. Trimming removed 5 bases from V and 3 bases from J, with 10 bases in between. CDR3 sequence (DNA): TGCGCCAGCAGCTTTTTTTCGGACACTGAAGCTTTCTTT. This codes for CASSFFSDTEAFF.

This chain connects TRBV29-1 to TRBJ1-1; TRBD1 matches 11 bases. J lost 2 bases, V lost 6 bases, and 2 bases had no gene match. Germline CDR1 reads SQVTM; CDR2 reads ANQGSEA. This CDR3 comprises 13 residues. The CDR3 loop is CSVRTGGNTEAFF. As DNA, the CDR3 is TGCAGCGTCAGGACAGGGGGCAACACTGAAGCTTTCTTT. Combining the CDR3 with reference TRBV29-1 and TRBJ1-1 gives the whole variable domain SAVISQKPSRDICQRGTSLTIQCQVDSQVTMMFWYRQQPGQSLTLIATANQGSEATYESGFVIDKFPISRPNLTFSTLTVSNMSPEDSSIYLCSVRTGGNTEAFFGQGTRLTVV.